The rows below give T cell receptor beta chains drawn from one sample of a study of cytomegalovirus exposure and HLA in healthy donors. Repertoires were generated with immunoSEQ multiplex PCR, while TCRdb's copy carries only in-frame clones and drops some. The repertoire holds around 130,000 clones, with roughly four fifths as singletons. The sample was PBMCs. These receptors were obtained from a boy aged 2 to 10 in good health and CMV-seronegative. Each CDR3 is given with its conserved first and last residue. A D gene is named only where the DNA matches it firmly. Only some rows state a clone size, as once, few, many or a class for expanded clones.

CDR3 protein: CASSLNDWVFSNQPQHF; CDR3 DNA: TGTGCCAGCAGCTTGAACGACTGGGTCTTTAGCAATCAGCCCCAGCATTTT; clone size: NA; V gene: TRBV5-5; D gene: NA; J gene: TRBJ1-5
CDR3 protein: CASRPTSGTGTDTQYF; CDR3 DNA: TGTGCCAGCAGACCCACTAGCGGGACTGGCACAGATACGCAGTATTTT; clone size: NA; V gene: TRBV7-3; D gene: TRBD2; J gene: TRBJ2-3
CDR3 protein: CASSFDRTGELFF; CDR3 DNA: TGTGCCAGCAGCTTTGACAGAACCGGGGAGCTGTTTTTT; clone size: NA; V gene: TRBV7-3; D gene: NA; J gene: TRBJ2-2
CDR3 protein: CAWNGPFHTDTQYF; CDR3 DNA: TGTGCCTGGAATGGGCCCTTTCACACAGATACGCAGTATTTT; clone size: NA; V gene: TRBV30; D gene: NA; J gene: TRBJ2-3
CDR3 protein: CAWSTGQGSTF; CDR3 DNA: TGTGCCTGGAGTACAGGACAGGGAAGCACCTTC; clone size: NA; V gene: TRBV30; D gene: TRBD1; J gene: TRBJ1-2
CDR3 protein: CASLKGDSHKTQYF; CDR3 DNA: TGTGCCAGCTTAAAGGGGGACAGCCACAAGACCCAGTACTTC; clone size: few; V gene: TRBV7-9; D gene: TRBD1; J gene: TRBJ2-5
CDR3 protein: CASGLRRLAGGSSYNEQFF; CDR3 DNA: TGTGCTAGTGGTTTGAGGCGCCTAGCGGGGGGCAGCTCCTACAATGAGCAGTTCTTC; clone size: NA; V gene: TRBV12-5; D gene: TRBD2; J gene: TRBJ2-1
CDR3 protein: CATSPGGDTTDTQYF; CDR3 DNA: TGTGCCACCAGCCCGGGAGGGGACACCACAGATACGCAGTATTTT; clone size: NA; V gene: TRBV15; D gene: TRBD2; J gene: TRBJ2-3
CDR3 protein: CARGLASTDTQYF; CDR3 DNA: TGTGCCAGAGGACTAGCCAGCACAGATACGCAGTATTTT; clone size: once; V gene: TRBV2; D gene: TRBD2; J gene: TRBJ2-3
CDR3 protein: CASSIDLSVTREAFF; CDR3 DNA: TGTGCCAGTAGTATAGATCTATCGGTAACCCGTGAAGCTTTCTTT; clone size: NA; V gene: TRBV19; D gene: NA; J gene: TRBJ1-1
CDR3 protein: CASSSGVYNEQFF; CDR3 DNA: TGTGCCAGCAGCTCCGGGGTCTACAATGAGCAGTTCTTC; clone size: NA; V gene: TRBV7-2; D gene: NA; J gene: TRBJ2-1
CDR3 protein: CASSPLFGGRYEQYF; CDR3 DNA: TGTGCCAGCAGTCCCCTTTTCGGGGGACGCTACGAGCAGTACTTC; clone size: NA; V gene: TRBV27; D gene: NA; J gene: TRBJ2-7
CDR3 protein: CASRGGVPNEKLFF; CDR3 DNA: TGTGCCAGCAGAGGAGGGGTACCTAATGAAAAACTGTTTTTT; clone size: once; V gene: TRBV6-1; D gene: NA; J gene: TRBJ1-4
CDR3 protein: CASSSSQRQGAYYGYTF; CDR3 DNA: TGTGCCAGCAGCTCCTCCCAAAGACAGGGGGCCTACTATGGCTACACCTTC; clone size: NA; V gene: TRBV5-4; D gene: TRBD1; J gene: TRBJ1-2
CDR3 protein: CASSPTGLNQPQHF; CDR3 DNA: TGTGCCAGCAGCCCGACGGGACTGAATCAGCCCCAGCATTTT; clone size: NA; V gene: TRBV6-5; D gene: NA; J gene: TRBJ1-5
CDR3 protein: CASSYEGGTEAFF; CDR3 DNA: TGTGCCAGCAGTTATGAAGGGGGCACTGAAGCTTTCTTT; clone size: NA; V gene: TRBV27; D gene: NA; J gene: TRBJ1-1
CDR3 protein: CASTRRDRGAQFNSPLHF; CDR3 DNA: TGCGCCAGCACCAGGCGGGACAGGGGCGCCCAATTCAATTCACCCCTCCACTTT; clone size: NA; V gene: TRBV23-1; D gene: TRBD1; J gene: TRBJ1-6
CDR3 protein: CASSPRDSENTEAFF; CDR3 DNA: TGTGCCAGCAGCCCCCGGGACAGTGAGAACACTGAAGCTTTCTTT; clone size: NA; V gene: TRBV7-9; D gene: TRBD1; J gene: TRBJ1-1
CDR3 protein: CASSFLGQGFGYTF; CDR3 DNA: TGTGCCAGCAGTTTCCTAGGACAGGGATTTGGCTACACCTTC; clone size: NA; V gene: TRBV2; D gene: TRBD1; J gene: TRBJ1-2
CDR3 protein: CASSQDIGYEQYF; CDR3 DNA: TGCGCCAGCAGCCAAGATATCGGCTACGAGCAGTACTTC; clone size: NA; V gene: TRBV4-1; D gene: NA; J gene: TRBJ2-7
CDR3 protein: CAISGTSGRTLGETQYF; CDR3 DNA: TGTGCCATCAGTGGGACTAGCGGGAGGACCCTCGGGGAGACCCAGTACTTC; clone size: NA; V gene: TRBV10-3; D gene: TRBD2; J gene: TRBJ2-5
CDR3 protein: CASSPTSEVRANTGELFF; CDR3 DNA: TGTGCCAGCTCACCAACGAGTGAAGTCCGAGCGAACACCGGGGAGCTGTTTTTT; clone size: NA; V gene: TRBV18; D gene: NA; J gene: TRBJ2-2
CDR3 protein: CASNRQGDNTEAFF; CDR3 DNA: TGTGCCAGCAACCGACAGGGGGATAACACTGAAGCTTTCTTT; clone size: NA; V gene: TRBV5-4; D gene: TRBD1; J gene: TRBJ1-1
CDR3 protein: CASSSPPGLGYYNEQFF; CDR3 DNA: TGTGCCAGCAGCTCCCCGCCGGGACTAGGATACTACAATGAGCAGTTCTTC; clone size: NA; V gene: TRBV7-8; D gene: TRBD2; J gene: TRBJ2-1
CDR3 protein: CAISEGLAIDEQFF; CDR3 DNA: TGTGCCATCAGTGAAGGCCTAGCGATAGATGAGCAGTTCTTC; clone size: NA; V gene: TRBV10-3; D gene: NA; J gene: TRBJ2-1
CDR3 protein: CASSPTGRGKTQYF; CDR3 DNA: TGTGCCAGCAGCCCGACAGGGAGAGGTAAAACCCAGTACTTC; clone size: NA; V gene: TRBV5-6; D gene: TRBD1; J gene: TRBJ2-5
CDR3 protein: CASSYSRDPNTEAFF; CDR3 DNA: TGTGCCAGCAGTTACTCGCGGGACCCGAACACTGAAGCTTTCTTT; clone size: NA; V gene: TRBV6-5; D gene: NA; J gene: TRBJ1-1
CDR3 protein: CASSLGDRVGSDTQYF; CDR3 DNA: TGCGCCAGCAGCTTGGGGGACAGGGTGGGTTCGGATACGCAGTATTTT; clone size: NA; V gene: TRBV5-1; D gene: TRBD1; J gene: TRBJ2-3
CDR3 protein: CASSQGRNRVTDTQYF; CDR3 DNA: TGCGCCAGCAGCCAAGGAAGAAACAGGGTAACAGATACGCAGTATTTT; clone size: once; V gene: TRBV4-3; D gene: NA; J gene: TRBJ2-3
CDR3 protein: CASRRPGTGSTDTQYF; CDR3 DNA: TGCGCCAGCAGACGTCCCGGGACAGGGTCCACAGATACGCAGTATTTT; clone size: NA; V gene: TRBV23-1; D gene: TRBD1; J gene: TRBJ2-3
CDR3 protein: CASSQGGLGLRDTGELFF; CDR3 DNA: TGCGCCAGCAGTCAAGGAGGGTTAGGGCTCCGGGACACCGGGGAGCTGTTTTTT; clone size: NA; V gene: TRBV23-1; D gene: NA; J gene: TRBJ2-2
CDR3 protein: CASSYSRSGGNEKLFF; CDR3 DNA: TGTGCCAGCAGTTACTCCCGATCGGGCGGGAATGAAAAACTGTTTTTT; clone size: NA; V gene: TRBV6-5; D gene: NA; J gene: TRBJ1-4
CDR3 protein: CASSGSSGSYNEQFF; CDR3 DNA: TGTGCCAGCAGTGGATCTAGCGGGAGCTACAATGAGCAGTTCTTC; clone size: NA; V gene: TRBV6-1; D gene: TRBD2; J gene: TRBJ2-1
CDR3 protein: CASQGYSNQPQHF; CDR3 DNA: TGTGCCAGCCAGGGATACAGCAATCAGCCCCAGCATTTT; clone size: NA; V gene: TRBV19; D gene: NA; J gene: TRBJ1-5
CDR3 protein: CASSLAQGSGTEAFF; CDR3 DNA: TGTGCCAGCAGCTTAGCCCAGGGTTCGGGCACTGAAGCTTTCTTT; clone size: NA; V gene: TRBV7-2; D gene: NA; J gene: TRBJ1-1
CDR3 protein: CATSRTGSGDTQYF; CDR3 DNA: TGTGCCACCAGCCGGACTGGGTCGGGCGATACGCAGTATTTT; clone size: NA; V gene: TRBV15; D gene: NA; J gene: TRBJ2-3
CDR3 protein: CASSQRGTATIGYTF; CDR3 DNA: TGTGCCAGCAGTCAAAGGGGGACCGCGACGATCGGCTACACCTTC; clone size: NA; V gene: TRBV2; D gene: NA; J gene: TRBJ1-2
CDR3 protein: CASSQQGGDYGYTF; CDR3 DNA: TGTGCCAGCAGCCAACAGGGTGGGGACTATGGCTACACCTTC; clone size: once; V gene: TRBV7-2; D gene: NA; J gene: TRBJ1-2
CDR3 protein: CSVALTGYGYTF; CDR3 DNA: TGCAGCGTTGCCCTCACAGGCTATGGCTACACCTTC; clone size: NA; V gene: TRBV29-1; D gene: NA; J gene: TRBJ1-2
CDR3 protein: CASSPQRSGANVLTF; CDR3 DNA: TGTGCCAGCAGTCCCCAGCGCTCTGGGGCCAACGTCCTGACTTTC; clone size: once; V gene: TRBV6-5; D gene: NA; J gene: TRBJ2-6
CDR3 protein: CASRRGLAGLDEQFF; CDR3 DNA: TGTGCCAGCCGCCGCGGGCTAGCGGGACTGGATGAGCAGTTCTTC; clone size: NA; V gene: TRBV14; D gene: TRBD2; J gene: TRBJ2-1
CDR3 protein: CASSSLGTGDIQYF; CDR3 DNA: TGCGCCAGCAGCTCACTTGGGACAGGGGACATTCAGTACTTC; clone size: NA; V gene: TRBV5-1; D gene: TRBD1; J gene: TRBJ2-4
CDR3 protein: CASSLGGYNSPLHF; CDR3 DNA: TGTGCCAGCAGCTTGGGGGGGTATAATTCACCCCTCCACTTT; clone size: NA; V gene: TRBV7-3; D gene: NA; J gene: TRBJ1-6
CDR3 protein: CASSQGRGLRNSPLHF; CDR3 DNA: TGCGCCAGCAGCCAAGGCCGAGGACTTCGTAATTCACCCCTCCACTTT; clone size: NA; V gene: TRBV4-3; D gene: NA; J gene: TRBJ1-6
CDR3 protein: CASRTGGKNEQFF; CDR3 DNA: TGTGCCAGCAGGACCGGCGGTAAGAATGAGCAGTTCTTC; clone size: few; V gene: TRBV5-4; D gene: NA; J gene: TRBJ2-1
CDR3 protein: CSVGMGLNTGELFF; CDR3 DNA: TGCAGCGTTGGGATGGGCCTGAACACCGGGGAGCTGTTTTTT; clone size: NA; V gene: TRBV29-1; D gene: NA; J gene: TRBJ2-2
CDR3 protein: CASSRGGGLEETQYF; CDR3 DNA: TGTGCCAGCAGTAGGGGCGGGGGATTGGAAGAGACCCAGTACTTC; clone size: NA; V gene: TRBV6-1; D gene: TRBD2; J gene: TRBJ2-5
CDR3 protein: CASSDYWTSGEGEQFF; CDR3 DNA: TGTGCCAGCAGTGACTACTGGACTAGCGGGGAGGGTGAGCAGTTCTTC; clone size: NA; V gene: TRBV6-4; D gene: TRBD2; J gene: TRBJ2-1
CDR3 protein: CASSRGRYSGNTIYF; CDR3 DNA: TGTGCCAGCAGCCGAGGGCGGTACTCTGGAAACACCATATATTTT; clone size: NA; V gene: TRBV5-6; D gene: NA; J gene: TRBJ1-3
CDR3 protein: CASRLWDRARSGNTIYF; CDR3 DNA: TGTGCCAGCAGGCTCTGGGACAGGGCCCGCTCTGGAAACACCATATATTTT; clone size: NA; V gene: TRBV11-2; D gene: TRBD1; J gene: TRBJ1-3
CDR3 protein: CAWSPGATDTDTQYF; CDR3 DNA: TGTGCCTGGAGTCCCGGAGCGACCGACACAGATACGCAGTATTTT; clone size: NA; V gene: TRBV30; D gene: NA; J gene: TRBJ2-3
CDR3 protein: CASSWGAGGNYGYTF; CDR3 DNA: TGCGCCAGCAGCTGGGGGGCAGGGGGGAACTATGGCTACACCTTC; clone size: NA; V gene: TRBV5-1; D gene: TRBD1; J gene: TRBJ1-2
CDR3 protein: CASSQEGGQGRADTQYF; CDR3 DNA: TGCGCCAGCAGCCAAGAAGGGGGACAGGGCAGGGCAGATACGCAGTATTTT; clone size: NA; V gene: TRBV4-3; D gene: TRBD1; J gene: TRBJ2-3